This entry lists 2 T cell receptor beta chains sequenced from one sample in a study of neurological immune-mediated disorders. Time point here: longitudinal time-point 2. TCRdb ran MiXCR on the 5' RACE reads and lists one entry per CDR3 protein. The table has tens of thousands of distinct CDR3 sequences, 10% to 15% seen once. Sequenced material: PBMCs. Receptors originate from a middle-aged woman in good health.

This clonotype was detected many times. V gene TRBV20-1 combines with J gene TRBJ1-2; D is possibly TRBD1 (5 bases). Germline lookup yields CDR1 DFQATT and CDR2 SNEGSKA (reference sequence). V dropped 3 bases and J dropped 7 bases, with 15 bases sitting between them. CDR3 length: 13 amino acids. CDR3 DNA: TGCAGTGCTAGCTTCAGAGGGGCGGCTGGCTACACCTTC. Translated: CSASFRGAAGYTF.

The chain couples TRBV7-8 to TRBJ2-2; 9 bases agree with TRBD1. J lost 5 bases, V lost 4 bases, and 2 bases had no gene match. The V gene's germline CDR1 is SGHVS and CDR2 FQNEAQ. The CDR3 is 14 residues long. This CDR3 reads CASSSGQGTGELFF. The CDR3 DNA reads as TGTGCCAGCAGCTCTGGACAGGGGACCGGGGAGCTGTTTTTT.